Below, 25 T cell receptor beta chains from the same sample are listed, as sequenced in a study of neoadjuvant anti-PD-1 for oral cavity cancer. TCRdb's copy holds only in-frame clones and misses some; the assay was immunoSEQ multiplex PCR. Here the sample spans 72,000 or so clones, around 88% being singletons. The sample here was PBMCs, taken before nivolumab (anti-PD-1) treatment. The receptors were sampled from a person aged 40 to 85 with oral cavity squamous cell carcinoma.

The rearrangement joins TRBV2 to TRBJ1-2; weak D call: TRBD1 (5 bases). The CDR3 covers 13 residues. The V gene lost 7 bases and the J gene lost 5 bases, with 14 bases spanning the gap. Germline V gives CDR1 SNHLY, CDR2 FYNNEI. CDR3 sequence: CASTYSGGYGYTF. CDR3 DNA: TGTGCCAGCACATACAGTGGGGGGTATGGCTACACCTTC.

Only one count was recorded for this clone. V gene TRBV11-1 combines with J gene TRBJ2-7; a possible D gene is TRBD2 (5 bases). Per germline, CDR1 SGHAT and CDR2 FQDESV (reference sequence). Trimming pared 5 bases from V and 6 bases from J, leaving 14 bases between. This CDR3 has 13 residues. CDR3: CASSPGEVGEQYF. In DNA form, the CDR3 reads TGTGCCAGCAGCCCCGGGGAAGTGGGCGAGCAGTACTTC. Together with reference TRBV11-1 and TRBJ2-7, the CDR3 gives the full variable domain: EAEVAQSPRYKITEKSQAVAFWCDPISGHATLYWYRQILGQGPELLVQFQDESVVDDSQLPKDRFSAERLKGVDSTLKIQPAELGDSAMYLCASSPGEVGEQYFGPGTRLTVT.

The chain couples TRBV6-1 to TRBJ1-1; tentatively, D is TRBD1 (5 bases). Germline-derived CDR1 and CDR2 are MNHNS and SASEGT. The CDR3 runs 16 residues. Trimming took off 4 bases at V and 4 bases at J, with 19 bases between the two ends. The CDR3 spells CASSVGEVSLGTEAFF. The DNA for the CDR3 is TGTGCCAGCAGTGTGGGGGAGGTTAGTTTAGGCACTGAAGCTTTCTTT.

This clone was counted a few times. V gene TRBV30 combines with J gene TRBJ1-1; 7 positions match TRBD1. The junction had 6 bases not matched to a gene; V was cut back by 2 bases and J by 3 bases. The CDR3 contains 14 residues. Germline CDR1 GTSNPN, CDR2 SVGIG (reference sequence). The CDR3 DNA sequence: TGTGCCTGGAGTCAGGGGGGATGGGACACTGAAGCTTTCTTT. As protein: CAWSQGGWDTEAFF.

V is TRBV4-2 and J is TRBJ2-1; 7 positions agree with TRBD2. Germline trimming cut 4 bases from V and 4 bases from J; bases unmatched to any gene: 13. The length of the CDR3 is 17 residues. Germline V lookup: CDR1 LGHNA, CDR2 YNFKEQ. CDR3 residues: CASSPEQRDYTYNEQFF. For the CDR3, the DNA is TGTGCCAGCAGCCCAGAACAGCGGGACTATACTTACAATGAGCAGTTCTTC.

The chain combines TRBV10-2 with TRBJ2-3, with D possibly being TRBD2 (6 bases). CDR3 length: 15 residues. Per the germline V gene, CDR1 is WSHSY and CDR2 is SAAADI. The V and J ends lost 7 bases and 6 bases respectively, with 20 bases between them. This CDR3 is CASTRSSAGGDTQYF. Written as DNA, the CDR3 is TGCGCCAGCACTCGGAGTTCGGCCGGAGGGGATACGCAGTATTTT.

The V and J genes are TRBV2 and TRBJ2-7; TRBD1 agrees at 7 bases. Germline V CDR1 and CDR2: SNHLY, FYNNEI. Trimming removed 7 bases from V and 2 bases from J; junction bases left unmatched: 5. This CDR3 spans 13 amino acids. CDR3 amino acids: CASIVTGPYEQYF. CDR3 nucleotides: TGTGCCAGCATAGTGACAGGGCCCTACGAGCAGTACTTC.

This sequence joins TRBV7-8 and TRBJ2-7; D not certain. The germline gives CDR1 SGHVS, CDR2 FQNEAQ. V dropped 5 bases and J dropped 3 bases, with 8 bases sitting between them. The CDR3 extends over 12 amino acids. Written as DNA, the CDR3 is TGTGCCAGCAGCCCAAGCGACTACGAGCAGTACTTC. Protein sequence: CASSPSDYEQYF.

This clone was seen a few times. V is TRBV2 and J is TRBJ1-5, with D unclear. The germline V gene encodes CDR1 SNHLY and CDR2 FYNNEI. V was pared by 2 bases and J by 2 bases, with 22 bases between. The CDR3 spans 19 residues. In DNA, the CDR3 is TGTGCCAGCAGTGAACGCCCCCCTTTGGCAGGCGGGGGCAATCAGCCCCAGCATTTT. Its protein product is CASSERPPLAGGGNQPQHF.

The chain is built from TRBV28 and TRBJ1-2, with D possibly being TRBD1 (6 bases). The CDR3 sequence is 11 residues long. Germline CDR1 MDHEN, CDR2 SYDVKM. Trimming removed 5 bases at V and 12 bases at J, with 13 bases between. In DNA, the CDR3 is TGTGCCAGCAGTAGAAAACAGGGCCACACCTTC. Its translation is CASSRKQGHTF.

This chain links TRBV5-1 with TRBJ2-7; D ambiguous. CDR1 and CDR2 from the germline V gene are SGHRS and YFSETQ. V was cut by 1 base and J by 2 bases, with 7 bases left in between. The CDR3 runs 13 residues. The DNA for the CDR3 is TGCGCCAGCAGCTTGAGTAGTCCCTACGAGCAGTACTTC. This sequence encodes CASSLSSPYEQYF.

This sequence joins TRBV7-2 and TRBJ2-1; TRBD1 agrees at 11 bases. Germline lookup yields CDR1 SGHTA and CDR2 FQGNSA. The CDR3 is 15 residues long. Trimming cost V 8 bases and J 7 bases; bases outside gene matches: 10. The CDR3 DNA sequence: TGTGCCAGCCGCCCTGGGGACAGGGGGTTTAATGAGCAGTTCTTC. Translated, it gives CASRPGDRGFNEQFF.

This clone was found a few times. This chain joins TRBV10-2 and TRBJ1-5, with 7 nucleotides matching TRBD1. Germline CDR1 WSHSY, CDR2 SAAADI. V shed 6 bases, J shed 2 bases, and the junction held 4 bases outside the gene matches. The CDR3 extends over 14 amino acids. The CDR3 loop is CASRSGTGNQPQHF. CDR3 DNA: TGCGCCAGCAGGTCCGGGACAGGCAATCAGCCCCAGCATTTT.

This clone is a singleton in its sample. Other DNA sequences within the sample encode an identical CDR3. The chain combines TRBV5-1 with TRBJ2-3; TRBD2 is a possible D gene (6 bases). Germline assignment: CDR1 SGHRS and CDR2 YFSETQ. The V end was cut by 4 bases, the J end by 4 bases, with 13 bases between. The CDR3 is 14 residues long. This chain's CDR3 is CASSPGTSADTQYF. In nucleotides, the CDR3 is TGCGCCAGCAGCCCTGGGACTTCCGCAGATACGCAGTATTTT.

V and J are TRBV6-5 and TRBJ2-5, with a weak D call TRBD2 (5 bases). Trimming removed 0 bases at V and 5 bases at J, with 10 bases between. The germline gives CDR1 MNHEY, CDR2 SVGAGI. The CDR3 totals 14 residues. The CDR3 region is CASSYSRVEETQYF. CDR3 nucleotide sequence: TGTGCCAGCAGTTACTCGAGGGTGGAGGAGACCCAGTACTTC.

The rearrangement uses TRBV27 and TRBJ1-4; D call uncertain. The V end was cut by 0 bases, the J end by 6 bases, with 11 bases between. The CDR3 runs 15 residues. Germline values: CDR1 MNHEY, CDR2 SMNVEV (reference sequence). CDR3: CASSLSLGNDEKLFF. CDR3 DNA: TGTGCCAGCAGTTTATCGCTGGGGAACGATGAAAAACTGTTTTTT.

The rearrangement joins TRBV9 to TRBJ2-2; D perhaps matches TRBD2 (6 bases). Trimming left V 2 bases short and J 1 base short, with 9 bases between. CDR1 is SGDLS and CDR2 is YYNGEE in the germline V gene. CDR3 length: 15 amino acids. CDR3 in amino acids: CASSVGGKNTGELFF. CDR3 in DNA: TGTGCCAGCAGCGTCGGAGGGAAGAACACCGGGGAGCTGTTTTTT.

The V call is TRBV6-5, the J call TRBJ1-3; unclear D gene. The length of the CDR3 is 16 residues. V was shortened by 8 bases and J by 0 bases, with 17 bases between the two germline ends. In germline, CDR1 is MNHEY, CDR2 SVGAGI. The CDR3 sequence is CASCWISGSSGNTIYF. CDR3 DNA: TGTGCCAGCTGTTGGATCTCTGGTAGCTCTGGAAACACCATATATTTT.

V usage is TRBV28 and J usage is TRBJ1-2, with 7 bases aligning to TRBD1. This CDR3 has 13 residues. Germline CDR1 MDHEN, CDR2 SYDVKM. V shed 10 bases and J 2 bases; nucleotides not matched to a gene: 7. CDR3 residues: CAIAIQGNYGYTF. The CDR3, as DNA: TGTGCCATCGCAATACAGGGGAACTATGGCTACACCTTC.

Details on this clone: Additional DNA sequences in this sample encode the identical CDR3. J is TRBJ1-1 and V is TRBV4-1; D ambiguous. V was trimmed by 1 base and J by 0 bases, leaving 6 bases between them. CDR3 size: 14 residues. Germline CDR1 MGHRA, CDR2 YSYEKL. The DNA for the CDR3 is TGCGCCAGCAGCCAAGTTACCGTGAACACTGAAGCTTTCTTT. Residues: CASSQVTVNTEAFF.

This clone was recorded once. J is TRBJ2-7 and V is TRBV11-2; 11 bases map to TRBD2. Germline V gene data show CDR1 as SGHAT and CDR2 as FQNNGV. J lost 2 bases, V lost 4 bases, and 7 bases had no gene match. This CDR3 has 16 residues. The CDR3 DNA sequence: TGTGCCAGCAGCTCAACTAGCGGGAGAGGTCCCTACGAGCAGTACTTC. As protein: CASSSTSGRGPYEQYF.

V gene TRBV5-5 combines with J gene TRBJ2-5; the D gene is possibly TRBD2 (5 bases). The CDR3 contains 14 residues. Germline V CDR1 and CDR2: SGHKS, YYEKEE (reference sequence). Trimming left V 2 bases short and J 5 bases short, with 13 bases between. The CDR3 loop reads CASSFLRGTETQYF. In DNA, the CDR3 is TGTGCCAGCAGCTTCCTTCGGGGAACGGAGACCCAGTACTTC.

V usage is TRBV15 and J usage is TRBJ2-7; D not resolved. The V gene's germline CDR1 is LNHNV and CDR2 YYDKDF (reference sequence). The CDR3 loop spans 15 amino acids. Trimming took off 0 bases at V and 5 bases at J, with 14 bases between the two ends. CDR3 bases: TGTGCCACCAGCAGAGATACGTTAAGGGCCCACGAGCAGTACTTC. This encodes CATSRDTLRAHEQYF.

The V and J genes are TRBV11-3 and TRBJ2-4, with 7 positions matching TRBD1. Germline trimming cut 4 bases from V and 1 base from J; bases unmatched to any gene: 10. Germline-derived CDR1 and CDR2 are SGHNT and YENEEA. The CDR3 is made up of 17 amino acids. CDR3 sequence reads: CASSSGTGDAAKNIQYF. CDR3 DNA: TGTGCCAGCAGCTCGGGAACAGGGGATGCGGCCAAAAACATTCAGTACTTC.

This sequence joins TRBV27 and TRBJ2-3; weak D call: TRBD1 (5 bases). Trimming left V 7 bases short and J 3 bases short, with 14 bases between. This CDR3 has 14 amino acids. The germline CDR1 and CDR2 sequences are MNHEY and SMNVEV (reference sequence). CDR3 in DNA: TGTGCCAGCATGAAGCAGGGTTTAACAGATACGCAGTATTTT. Encoded protein: CASMKQGLTDTQYF.